This TCR beta chain appears in the sequencing data of a study of blood T cell repertoires in COVID-19. Across the whole study: Acute and convalescent COVID-19 specimens originated in the United States, Italy and Spain.

The CDR3 contains 16 residues. V was clipped by 2 bases and J by 7 bases; unmatched bases: 3. CDR1 is ENHRY, CDR2 SYGVKD, per germline. Original methodology: It was from reference gene primer amplification that nucleated cell counts were estimated. Data came from immunoSEQ multiplex PCR; TCRdb stores just in-frame clones and leaves some out. V, J and clone size reflect that table, while D and trimming were determined from the DNA. This table holds more than 150,000 clones, almost 80% found once. Sequenced input: peripheral blood. The TCR comes from a woman in her seventies with acute or convalescent COVID-19. The rearrangement joins TRBV10-3 to TRBJ2-2, with 14 bases lining up with TRBD2. The CDR3 is CAISEGLAGGVGELFF. In nucleotides, the CDR3 is TGTGCCATCAGTGAGGGACTAGCGGGAGGAGTCGGGGAGCTGTTTTTT.